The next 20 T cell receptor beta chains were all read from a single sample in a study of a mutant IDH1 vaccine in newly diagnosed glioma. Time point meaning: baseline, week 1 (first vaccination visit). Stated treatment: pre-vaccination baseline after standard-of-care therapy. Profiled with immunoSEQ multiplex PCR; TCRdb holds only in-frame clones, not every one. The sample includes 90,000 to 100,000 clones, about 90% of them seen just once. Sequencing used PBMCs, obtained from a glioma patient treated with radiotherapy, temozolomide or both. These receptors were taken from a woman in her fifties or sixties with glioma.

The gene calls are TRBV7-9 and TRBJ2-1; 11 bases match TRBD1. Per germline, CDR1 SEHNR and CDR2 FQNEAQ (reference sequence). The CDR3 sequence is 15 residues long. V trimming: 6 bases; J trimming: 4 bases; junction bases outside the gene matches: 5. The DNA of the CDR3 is TGTGCCAGCAGATCCGGGACAGGGGGATACAATGAGCAGTTCTTC. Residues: CASRSGTGGYNEQFF.

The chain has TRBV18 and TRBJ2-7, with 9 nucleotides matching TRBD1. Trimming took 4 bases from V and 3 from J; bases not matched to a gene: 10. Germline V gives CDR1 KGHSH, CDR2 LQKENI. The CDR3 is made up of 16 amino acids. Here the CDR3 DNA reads TGTGCCAGCTCACGGGAAAGGGGACAGGGAGGCTACGAGCAGTACTTC. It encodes CASSRERGQGGYEQYF.

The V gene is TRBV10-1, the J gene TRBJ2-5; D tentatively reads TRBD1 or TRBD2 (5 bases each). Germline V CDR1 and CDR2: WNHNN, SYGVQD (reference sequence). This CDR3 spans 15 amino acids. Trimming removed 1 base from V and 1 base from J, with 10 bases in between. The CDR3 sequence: CASSEWGLSQETQYF. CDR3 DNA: TGCGCCAGCAGTGAGTGGGGGTTAAGCCAAGAGACCCAGTACTTC.

CDR3 bases: TGTGCCTGGAGTACAGGGGGAAGCGATCAGCCCCAGCATTTT. It codes for CAWSTGGSDQPQHF. The rearrangement links TRBV30 to TRBJ1-5, with 8 bases matching TRBD1. CDR1 GTSNPN and CDR2 SVGIG come from the germline V gene (reference sequence). The CDR3 extends over 14 amino acids. J was trimmed by 5 bases and V by 2 bases; bases with no gene match: 5. The full variable domain, with the rest looked up from reference TRBV30 and TRBJ1-5, is SQTIHQWPATLVQPVGSPLSLECTVEGTSNPNLYWYRQAAGRGLQLLFYSVGIGQISSEVPQNLSASRPQDRQFILSSKKLLLSDSGFYLCAWSTGGSDQPQHFGDGTRLSIL.

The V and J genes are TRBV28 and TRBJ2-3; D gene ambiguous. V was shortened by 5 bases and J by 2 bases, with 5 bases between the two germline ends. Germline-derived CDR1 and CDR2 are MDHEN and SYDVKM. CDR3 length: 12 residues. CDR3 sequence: CASSLLTDTQYF. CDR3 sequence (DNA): TGTGCCAGCAGTCTCCTCACAGATACGCAGTATTTT.

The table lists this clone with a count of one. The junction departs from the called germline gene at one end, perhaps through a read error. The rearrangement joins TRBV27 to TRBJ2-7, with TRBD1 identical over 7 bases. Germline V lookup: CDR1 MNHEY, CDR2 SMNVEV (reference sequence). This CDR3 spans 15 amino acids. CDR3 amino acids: CASGLKTGHSYEQYF. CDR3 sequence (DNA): TGTGCCAGCGGTTTAAAGACAGGGCACTCCTACGAGCAGTACTTC.

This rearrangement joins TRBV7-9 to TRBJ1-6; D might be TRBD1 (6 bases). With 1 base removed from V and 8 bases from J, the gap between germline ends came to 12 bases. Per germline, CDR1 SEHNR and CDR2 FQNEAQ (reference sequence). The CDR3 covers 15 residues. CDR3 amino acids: CASSLVQGMHSPLHF. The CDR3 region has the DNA TGTGCCAGCAGCTTAGTACAGGGCATGCATTCACCCCTCCACTTT. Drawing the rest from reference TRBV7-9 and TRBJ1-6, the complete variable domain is DTGVSQNPRHKITKRGQNVTFRCDPISEHNRLYWYRQTLGQGPEFLTYFQNEAQLEKSRLLSDRFSAERPKGSFSTLEIQRTEQGDSAMYLCASSLVQGMHSPLHFGNGTRLTVT.

The CDR3 coding sequence is TGTGCCAGCTCACCCCTCGCTAGCGGGAGGTCGAATGAGCAGTTCTTC. It specifies CASSPLASGRSNEQFF. The V and J genes are TRBV18 and TRBJ2-1; 11 nucleotides align to TRBD2. The junction had 8 bases not matched to a gene; V was cut back by 3 bases and J by 7 bases. The CDR3 is made up of 16 amino acids. The germline gives CDR1 KGHSH, CDR2 LQKENI.

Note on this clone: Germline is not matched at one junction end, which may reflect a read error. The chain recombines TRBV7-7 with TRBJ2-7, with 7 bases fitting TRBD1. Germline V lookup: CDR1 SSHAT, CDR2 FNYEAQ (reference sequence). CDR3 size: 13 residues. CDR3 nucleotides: TGTGCTAGCAGCTTCGACAGGGACTACGAGCAGTACTTC. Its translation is CASSFDRDYEQYF. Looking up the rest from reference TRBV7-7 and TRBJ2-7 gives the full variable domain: GAGVSQSPRYKVTKRGQDVTLRCDPISSHATLYWYQQALGQGPEFLTYFNYEAQPDKSGLPSDRFSAERPEGSISTLTIQRTEQRDSAMYRCASSFDRDYEQYFGPGTRLTVT.

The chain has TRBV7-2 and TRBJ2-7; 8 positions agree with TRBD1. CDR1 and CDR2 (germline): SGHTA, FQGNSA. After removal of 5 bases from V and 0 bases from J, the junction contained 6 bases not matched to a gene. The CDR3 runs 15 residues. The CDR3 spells CASSPGQGRSYEQYF. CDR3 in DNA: TGTGCCAGCAGCCCCGGACAGGGCCGCTCCTACGAGCAGTACTTC.

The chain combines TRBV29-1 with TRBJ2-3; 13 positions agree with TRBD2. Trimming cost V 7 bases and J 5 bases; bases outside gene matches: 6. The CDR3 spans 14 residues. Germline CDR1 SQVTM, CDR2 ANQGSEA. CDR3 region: CSAGLAGDIDTQYF. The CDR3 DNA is TGCAGCGCCGGACTAGCGGGAGATATAGATACGCAGTATTTT.

In DNA, the CDR3 is TGTGCCAGCAGCTTGGCTCGGAATCAGCCCCAGCATTTT. Amino acid sequence: CASSLARNQPQHF. The gene calls are TRBV13 and TRBJ1-5; the D is unclear. The germline V gene has CDR1 PRHDT and CDR2 FYEKMQ (reference sequence). This CDR3 spans 13 amino acids. V was clipped by 3 bases and J by 4 bases, with 7 bases between them.

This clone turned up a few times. The CDR3 sequence: CASSSMSSNQPQHF. The DNA of the CDR3 is TGTGCCAGCAGTTCGATGTCTAGCAATCAGCCCCAGCATTTT. The genes are TRBV27 and TRBJ1-5; D gene uncertain. V was pared by 4 bases and J by 0 bases, with 7 bases between. Germline CDR1 is MNHEY and CDR2 is SMNVEV (reference sequence). This CDR3 has 14 amino acids.

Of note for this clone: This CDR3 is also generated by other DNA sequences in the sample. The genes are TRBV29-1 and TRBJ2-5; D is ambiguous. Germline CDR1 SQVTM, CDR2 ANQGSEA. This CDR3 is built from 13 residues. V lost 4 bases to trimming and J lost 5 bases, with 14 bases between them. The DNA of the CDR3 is TGCAGCGTTGCCCTTAGGGTAGGGGAGACCCAGTACTTC. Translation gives CSVALRVGETQYF.

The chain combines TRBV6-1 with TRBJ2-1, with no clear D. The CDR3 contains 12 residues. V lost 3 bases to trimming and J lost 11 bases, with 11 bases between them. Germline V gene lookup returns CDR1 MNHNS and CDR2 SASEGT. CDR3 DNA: TGTGCCAGCAGTGATACGAGGATCAAGCAGTTCTTC. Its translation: CASSDTRIKQFF.

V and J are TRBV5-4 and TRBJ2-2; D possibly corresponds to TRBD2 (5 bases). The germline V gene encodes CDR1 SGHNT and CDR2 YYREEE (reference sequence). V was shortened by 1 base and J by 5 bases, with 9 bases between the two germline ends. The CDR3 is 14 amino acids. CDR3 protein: CASSLNGVTGELFF. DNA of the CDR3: TGTGCCAGCAGCTTGAACGGGGTGACCGGGGAGCTGTTTTTT.

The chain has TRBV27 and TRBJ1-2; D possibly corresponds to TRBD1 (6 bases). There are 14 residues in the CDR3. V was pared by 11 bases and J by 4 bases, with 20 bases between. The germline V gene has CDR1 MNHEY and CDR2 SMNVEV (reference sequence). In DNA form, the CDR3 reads TGTGCCTCACGCACCGCCGGAGGGGGCTATGGCTACACCTTC. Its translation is CASRTAGGGYGYTF.

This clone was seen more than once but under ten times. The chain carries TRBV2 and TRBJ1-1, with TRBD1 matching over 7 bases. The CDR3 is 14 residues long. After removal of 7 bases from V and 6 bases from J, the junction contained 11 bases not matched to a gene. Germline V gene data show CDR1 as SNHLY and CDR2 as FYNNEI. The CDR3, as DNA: TGTGCCAGCAACATACAGGGGTTAGGCTCTGAAGCTTTCTTT. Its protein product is CASNIQGLGSEAFF.

CDR3 nucleotides: TGTGCCAGCAGCTTGGGCAACACCGGGGAGCTGTTTTTT. Encoded protein: CASSLGNTGELFF. This chain connects TRBV5-6 to TRBJ2-2, with no clear D. V lost 0 bases, J lost 2 bases, and 2 bases lay in between. Germline CDR1 and CDR2: SGHDT and YYEEEE. This CDR3 region has 13 residues.

CDR3: CASSYGTGLNEKLFF. CDR3 coding DNA: TGTGCCAGCAGTTATGGGACAGGGCTTAATGAAAAACTGTTTTTT. The V call is TRBV6-5, the J call TRBJ1-4, with 9 bases matching TRBD1. V was pared by 3 bases and J by 4 bases, with 3 bases of the junction left unmatched. This CDR3 is built from 15 residues. Per germline, CDR1 MNHEY and CDR2 SVGAGI.